This section outlines one TCR beta chain sequence together with its context. No antigen is known for it. The CDR3 contains 17 residues. Trimming left V 0 bases short and J 5 bases short, with 19 bases between. CDR1 is LNHNV and CDR2 is YYDKDF in the germline V gene (reference sequence). This entry belongs to a study of neoadjuvant nivolumab and ipilimumab in lung cancer. The method was immunoSEQ multiplex PCR; TCRdb's version includes in-frame clones alone and lacks a portion of them. The sample yields 45,000 to 55,000 clones, around nine tenths seen once. Study outcomes and limitations: Pathologic regression was not significantly tied to TCR clonality.

The source is an adult with non-small cell lung cancer. Some clones in this sample may be carry-over from other donors' samples. The V call is TRBV15, the J call TRBJ2-5; TRBD2 is a possible D gene (6 bases). Sequences were derived from blood, sampled before neoadjuvant nivolumab, alone or with ipilimumab. CDR3 amino acids: CATSRDLPGGARETQYF. In DNA, the CDR3 is TGTGCCACCAGCAGAGATCTCCCCGGGGGAGCTAGGGAGACCCAGTACTTC.